These 16 T cell receptor beta chains were sequenced from one sample in a study of shared clonotypes between healthy human individuals (dated by TCRdb to 2020 to 2022). Library prep was done by the immunoSEQ multiplex PCR assay. The source is immuneACCESS, and TCRdb retained only in-frame sequences with V and J called. Part of the clones is not carried over; for the studies checked, unresolved V genes explain less than half of this, and the remainder is unexplained. For this sample there are approximately 2.4 million clones; 90% to 96% appear just once. Approximately 0.13% of the sample is taken by the ten largest. Sequences were obtained from naive CD4+ T cells sorted from blood. The cell subset or site label corresponds to: CD45RA+ positively selected. The receptors here all came from a man aged 18-30 years in good health.

The sample holds one count of this clone. The rearrangement joins TRBV19 to TRBJ1-2; 7 nucleotides match TRBD1. CDR1 is LNHDA and CDR2 is SQIVND in the germline V gene (reference sequence). The CDR3 is made up of 13 amino acids. The V gene end was trimmed by 5 bases and the J gene end by 4 bases; junction bases not matched to a gene: 4. The CDR3, as DNA: TGTGCCAGTAGTTCGACAGGGCGCTATGGCTACACCTTC. Translation: CASSSTGRYGYTF.

This sequence joins TRBV19 and TRBJ2-2; 7 nucleotides align to TRBD1. Germline CDR1 is LNHDA and CDR2 is SQIVND (reference sequence). The ends lost 3 bases at V and 4 bases at J; junction bases unmatched: 5. CDR3 length: 15 amino acids. CDR3 region: CASSIPPGGTGELFF. As DNA, the CDR3 is TGTGCCAGTAGTATCCCCCCAGGGGGCACCGGGGAGCTGTTTTTT.

This chain links TRBV5-6 with TRBJ1-6, with TRBD1 matching over 7 bases. The germline V gene encodes CDR1 SGHDT and CDR2 YYEEEE. The CDR3 loop spans 15 amino acids. The trim removed 3 bases at V and 1 base at J, leaving 1 base unmatched. The chain's CDR3 is CASSSRGSYNSPLHF. CDR3 bases: TGTGCCAGCAGCTCCAGGGGGTCCTATAATTCACCCCTCCACTTT.

The chain has TRBV6-5 and TRBJ2-5, with D possibly TRBD1 on 6 matching bases. Looked up from germline, CDR1 is MNHEY and CDR2 is SVGAGI. Trimming left V 2 bases short and J 4 bases short, with 11 bases between. The CDR3 extends over 14 amino acids. The CDR3 protein is CASSYGQGTETQYF. The DNA of the CDR3 is TGTGCCAGCAGTTACGGGCAGGGGACAGAGACCCAGTACTTC.

This clone has only one observation. The J gene is TRBJ1-2, the V gene TRBV30; 11 bases match TRBD1. Germline CDR1 and CDR2: GTSNPN and SVGIG (reference sequence). The CDR3 spans 15 residues. After removal of 3 bases from V and 7 bases from J, the junction contained 10 bases not matched to a gene. The CDR3 here is CAWSHGGTGGPGYTF. CDR3 bases: TGTGCCTGGAGCCACGGGGGGACAGGGGGGCCTGGCTACACCTTC.

This clone was seen only once. The chain recombines TRBV28 with TRBJ2-7; TRBD1 might be the D (5 bases). The ends were cut back, 7 bases at V and 2 bases at J, with 15 bases in the middle. Germline V gives CDR1 MDHEN, CDR2 SYDVKM. This CDR3 has 14 amino acids. In nucleotides, the CDR3 is TGTGCCAGCAATTCTAGGGGCCCCACCTACGAGCAGTACTTC. Amino acids: CASNSRGPTYEQYF.

The gene calls are TRBV27 and TRBJ2-7, with a tentative D call TRBD2 (7 bases). V lost 5 bases and J lost 7, with 24 bases in between. Germline V gene data show CDR1 as MNHEY and CDR2 as SMNVEV (reference sequence). The CDR3 length is 16 residues. The CDR3 loop reads CASSKLAPRGLAEQYF. The CDR3 nucleotides read TGTGCCAGCAGTAAACTAGCGCCCCGGGGGCTAGCGGAGCAGTACTTC.

J is TRBJ2-3 and V is TRBV7-9; TRBD2 matches at 8 bases. The CDR3 is 14 amino acids. Losses at the gene ends were 5 bases for V and 3 bases for J; bases not matched to a gene: 4. Germline CDR1 SEHNR, CDR2 FQNEAQ (reference sequence). The CDR3 DNA reads as TGTGCCAGCAGCCAGACTAGCGAAACAGATACGCAGTATTTT. Protein: CASSQTSETDTQYF.

V and J are TRBV10-1 and TRBJ2-7; D is uncertain. Trimming pared 3 bases from V and 5 bases from J, leaving 17 bases between. CDR3 length equals 15 residues. Germline lookup yields CDR1 WNHNN and CDR2 SYGVQD (reference sequence). The CDR3 region is CASSDSRPGENEQYF. The DNA of the CDR3 is TGCGCCAGCAGTGATTCACGTCCAGGAGAAAACGAGCAGTACTTC.

This chain joins TRBV25-1 and TRBJ1-5; TRBD1 might be the D (5 bases). From germline, CDR1 is MGHDK and CDR2 SYGVNS. The CDR3 is made up of 13 amino acids. The V end lost 3 bases, the J end lost 3 bases, and 6 bases lay between the germline ends. This chain's CDR3 is CASSDRDNQPQHF. CDR3 DNA: TGTGCCAGCAGTGACAGGGACAATCAGCCCCAGCATTTT.

This chain uses TRBV18 with TRBJ2-7; TRBD2 matches 12 bases. This CDR3 is 15 amino acids long. Germline CDR1 is KGHSH and CDR2 is LQKENI. J gave up 6 bases and V 1 base, and 4 bases lay outside the gene matches. The CDR3 sequence: CASSPLTSGSSEQYF. The DNA of the CDR3 is TGTGCCAGCTCACCACTGACTAGCGGGAGTAGCGAGCAGTACTTC. Complete variable domain (other parts from reference TRBV18 and TRBJ2-7): NAGVMQNPRHLVRRRGQEARLRCSPMKGHSHVYWYRQLPEEGLKFMVYLQKENIIDESGMPKERFSAEFPKEGPSILRIQQVVRGDSAAYFCASSPLTSGSSEQYFGPGTRLTVT.

The J gene is TRBJ2-2, the V gene TRBV7-9; D is undetermined. The germline gives CDR1 SEHNR, CDR2 FQNEAQ (reference sequence). V was shortened by 5 bases and J by 0 bases, with 7 bases between the two germline ends. This CDR3 comprises 14 residues. CDR3 DNA: TGTGCCAGCAGCCAACTGACGAACACCGGGGAGCTGTTTTTT. Residues: CASSQLTNTGELFF.

This sequence joins TRBV30 and TRBJ1-6, with D perhaps TRBD1 (5 bases). The germline CDR1 and CDR2 sequences are GTSNPN and SVGIG (reference sequence). V was clipped by 0 bases and J by 4 bases, with 10 bases between them. The CDR3 totals 15 residues. Here the CDR3 DNA reads TGTGCCTGGAGTGTTGGGACGGTTTATAATTCACCCCTCCACTTT. Encoded protein: CAWSVGTVYNSPLHF.

The chain employs TRBV5-1 and TRBJ2-3; 8 bases are a match to TRBD2. V shed 7 bases and J 1 base; nucleotides not matched to a gene: 5. This CDR3 contains 14 residues. Germline lookup yields CDR1 SGHRS and CDR2 YFSETQ. CDR3 amino acids: CASYVSGGTDTQYF. The CDR3 DNA follows: TGCGCCAGCTACGTTAGCGGGGGCACAGATACGCAGTATTTT. The full variable domain, completed using reference TRBV5-1 and TRBJ2-3, is KAGVTQTPRYLIKTRGQQVTLSCSPISGHRSVSWYQQTPGQGLQFLFEYFSETQRNKGNFPGRFSGRQFSNSRSEMNVSTLELGDSALYLCASYVSGGTDTQYFGPGTRLTVL.

The chain employs TRBV7-9 and TRBJ1-1; no firm D call. This CDR3 has 17 amino acids. Germline values: CDR1 SEHNR, CDR2 FQNEAQ (reference sequence). V was pared by 1 base and J by 3 bases, with 18 bases between. The CDR3 loop is CASSLGFMGGQDTEAFF. The CDR3 bases are TGTGCCAGCAGCTTAGGTTTTATGGGAGGTCAGGACACTGAAGCTTTCTTT.

This chain links TRBV6-1 with TRBJ2-2; TRBD1 agrees at 7 bases. The CDR3 loop spans 15 amino acids. The V and J ends lost 6 bases and 2 bases, in that order; junction bases with no gene match: 6. CDR1 and CDR2 (germline): MNHNS, SASEGT. DNA for the CDR3: TGTGCCAGCAGGATAGGGACAGATAACACCGGGGAGCTGTTTTTT. This translates into CASRIGTDNTGELFF.